This T cell receptor beta chain derives from a study of blood T cell repertoires in COVID-19. From germline, CDR1 is LNHDA and CDR2 SQIVND (reference sequence). The CDR3 has 16 residues. V lost 5 bases and J lost 1, with 14 bases in between. Clones were sequenced by immunoSEQ multiplex PCR, and TCRdb holds only the in-frame ones, with some missing. This sample carries about 64,000 clones, more than 75% of them seen once, and the ten largest clones take around 5%. The origin of this receptor is a human donor in a cohort sampled during active COVID-19. The rearrangement links TRBV19 to TRBJ2-2; D might be TRBD1 (6 bases). The sample taken for sequencing was peripheral blood. The chain's CDR3 is CASSSPGVLNTGELFF. CDR3 nucleotides: TGTGCCAGTAGTTCCCCAGGGGTCCTGAACACCGGGGAGCTGTTTTTT.